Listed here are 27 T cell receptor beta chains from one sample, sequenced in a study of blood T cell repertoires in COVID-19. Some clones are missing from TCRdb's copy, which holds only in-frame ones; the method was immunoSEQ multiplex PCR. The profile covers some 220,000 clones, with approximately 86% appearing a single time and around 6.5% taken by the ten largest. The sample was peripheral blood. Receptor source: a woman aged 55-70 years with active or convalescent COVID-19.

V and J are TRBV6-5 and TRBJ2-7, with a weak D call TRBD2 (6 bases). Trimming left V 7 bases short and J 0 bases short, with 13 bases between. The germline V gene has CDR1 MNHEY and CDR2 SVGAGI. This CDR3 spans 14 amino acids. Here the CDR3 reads CASTSGLSSYEQYF. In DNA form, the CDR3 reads TGTGCCAGCACTTCGGGACTTAGCTCCTACGAGCAGTACTTC.

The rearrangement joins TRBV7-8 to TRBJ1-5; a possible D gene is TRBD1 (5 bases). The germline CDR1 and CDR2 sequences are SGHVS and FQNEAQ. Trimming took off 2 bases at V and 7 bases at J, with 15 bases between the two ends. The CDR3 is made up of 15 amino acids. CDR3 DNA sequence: TGTGCCAGCAGCTTATATCCAGGGAGGTTACAGCCCCAGCATTTT. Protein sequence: CASSLYPGRLQPQHF.

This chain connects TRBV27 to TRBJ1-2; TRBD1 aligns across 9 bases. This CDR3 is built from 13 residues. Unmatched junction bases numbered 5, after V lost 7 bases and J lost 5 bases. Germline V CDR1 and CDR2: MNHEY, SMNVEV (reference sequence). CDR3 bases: TGTGCCAGCACTTCCGGGACAGGGTATGGCTACACCTTC. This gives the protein CASTSGTGYGYTF.

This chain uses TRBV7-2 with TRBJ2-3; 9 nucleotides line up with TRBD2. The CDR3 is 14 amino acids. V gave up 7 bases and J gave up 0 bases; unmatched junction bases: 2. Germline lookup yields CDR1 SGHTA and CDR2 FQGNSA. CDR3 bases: TGTGCCAGCACTAGCGGGATAAGCACAGATACGCAGTATTTT. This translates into CASTSGISTDTQYF.

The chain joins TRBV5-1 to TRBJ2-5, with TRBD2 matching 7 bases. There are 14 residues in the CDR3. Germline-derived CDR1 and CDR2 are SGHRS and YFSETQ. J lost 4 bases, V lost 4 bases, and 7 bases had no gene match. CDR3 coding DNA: TGCGCCAGCAGCCTGGGAGGGCCAACAGAGACCCAGTACTTC. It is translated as CASSLGGPTETQYF. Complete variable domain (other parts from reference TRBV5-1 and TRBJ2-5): KAGVTQTPRYLIKTRGQQVTLSCSPISGHRSVSWYQQTPGQGLQFLFEYFSETQRNKGNFPGRFSGRQFSNSRSEMNVSTLELGDSALYLCASSLGGPTETQYFGPGTRLLVL.

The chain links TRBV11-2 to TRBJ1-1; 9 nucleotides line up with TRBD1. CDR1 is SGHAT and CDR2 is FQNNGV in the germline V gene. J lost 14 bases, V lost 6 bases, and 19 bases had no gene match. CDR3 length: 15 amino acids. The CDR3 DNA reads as TGTGCCAGCAGTTCATCCTCCGGGACAGGGTTCGAGGTGTTCTTT. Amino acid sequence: CASSSSSGTGFEVFF.

The chain's CDR3 is CASGPPTGRNTEAFF. In DNA, the CDR3 is TGTGCTAGTGGTCCCCCGACAGGGCGGAACACTGAAGCTTTCTTT. This chain joins TRBV12-5 and TRBJ1-1, with 7 bases fitting TRBD1. V was pared by 5 bases and J by 1 base, with 7 bases of the junction left unmatched. The germline V gene has CDR1 LGHNT and CDR2 FRNRAP. The CDR3 is 15 amino acids. The variable domain in full, completed from reference TRBV12-5 and TRBJ1-1, reads DARVTQTPRHKVTEMGQEVTMRCQPILGHNTVFWYRQTMMQGLELLAYFRNRAPLDDSGMPKDRFSAEMPDATLATLKIQPSEPRDSAVYFCASGPPTGRNTEAFFGQGTRLTVV.

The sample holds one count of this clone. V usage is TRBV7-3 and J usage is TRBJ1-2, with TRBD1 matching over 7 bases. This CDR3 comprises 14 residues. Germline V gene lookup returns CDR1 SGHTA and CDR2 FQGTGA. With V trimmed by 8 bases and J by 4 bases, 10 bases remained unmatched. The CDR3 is CASVGGREGYGYTF. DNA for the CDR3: TGTGCCAGCGTAGGGGGCAGGGAAGGCTATGGCTACACCTTC.

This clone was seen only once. In DNA, the CDR3 is TGTGCCAGCAGCTTACCTCGCACAGATACGCAGTATTTT. It specifies CASSLPRTDTQYF. The chain has TRBV11-3 and TRBJ2-3; the D is unclear. With 2 bases removed from V and 1 base from J, the gap between germline ends came to 4 bases. Germline CDR1 is SGHNT and CDR2 is YENEEA. This CDR3 spans 13 amino acids.

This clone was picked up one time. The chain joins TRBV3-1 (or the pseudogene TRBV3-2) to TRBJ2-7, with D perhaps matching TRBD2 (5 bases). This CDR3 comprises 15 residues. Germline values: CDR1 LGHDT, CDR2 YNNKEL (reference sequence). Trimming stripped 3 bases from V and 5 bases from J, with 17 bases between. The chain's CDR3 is CASSQARERSDEQYF. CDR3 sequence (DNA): TGTGCCAGCAGCCAGGCTAGGGAGAGGTCTGACGAGCAGTACTTC.

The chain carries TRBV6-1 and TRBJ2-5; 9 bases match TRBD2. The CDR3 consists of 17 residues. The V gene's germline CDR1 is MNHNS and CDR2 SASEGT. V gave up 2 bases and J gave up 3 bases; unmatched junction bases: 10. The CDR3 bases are TGTGCCAGCAGTGAAAGAGCGGGGGGCGTCAGAAAAGAGACCCAGTACTTC. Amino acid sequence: CASSERAGGVRKETQYF.

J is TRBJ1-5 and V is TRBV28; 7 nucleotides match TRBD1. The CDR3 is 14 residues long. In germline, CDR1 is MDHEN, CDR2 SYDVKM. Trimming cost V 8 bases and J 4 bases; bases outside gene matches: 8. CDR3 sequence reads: CASWRGLGNQPQHF. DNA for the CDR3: TGTGCCAGCTGGAGGGGGCTAGGGAATCAGCCCCAGCATTTT.

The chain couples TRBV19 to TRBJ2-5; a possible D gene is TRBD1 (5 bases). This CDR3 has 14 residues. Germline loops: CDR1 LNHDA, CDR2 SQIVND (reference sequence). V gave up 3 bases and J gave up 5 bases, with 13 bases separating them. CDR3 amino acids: CASSIQGFRETQYF. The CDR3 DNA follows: TGTGCCAGTAGTATTCAGGGTTTCAGGGAGACCCAGTACTTC.

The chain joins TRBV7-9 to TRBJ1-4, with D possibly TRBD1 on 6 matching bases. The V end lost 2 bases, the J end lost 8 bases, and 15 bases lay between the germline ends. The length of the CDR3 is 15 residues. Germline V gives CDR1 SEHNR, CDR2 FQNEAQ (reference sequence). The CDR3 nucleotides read TGTGCCAGCAGCTTATATGGCAGGGGTTCGGAAAAACTGTTTTTT. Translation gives CASSLYGRGSEKLFF.

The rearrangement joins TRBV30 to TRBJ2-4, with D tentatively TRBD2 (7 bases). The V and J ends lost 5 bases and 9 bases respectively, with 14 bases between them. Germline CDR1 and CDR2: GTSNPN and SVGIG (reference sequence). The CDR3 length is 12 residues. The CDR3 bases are TGTGCCTGGGGGGCGGGGGCCGTCATTCAGTACTTC. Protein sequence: CAWGAGAVIQYF.

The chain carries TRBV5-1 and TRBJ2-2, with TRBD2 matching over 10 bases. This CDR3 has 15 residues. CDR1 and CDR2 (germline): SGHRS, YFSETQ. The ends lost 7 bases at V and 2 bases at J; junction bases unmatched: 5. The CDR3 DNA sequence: TGCGCCAGCTCCCTAGCGGGAGCTAACACCGGGGAGCTGTTTTTT. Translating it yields CASSLAGANTGELFF.

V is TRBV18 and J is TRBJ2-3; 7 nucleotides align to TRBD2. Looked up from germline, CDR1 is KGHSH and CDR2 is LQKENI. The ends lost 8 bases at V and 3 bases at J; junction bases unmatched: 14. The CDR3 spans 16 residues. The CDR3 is CASQISSGRETDTQYF. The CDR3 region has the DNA TGTGCCAGCCAAATCTCTAGCGGAAGAGAGACAGATACGCAGTATTTT.

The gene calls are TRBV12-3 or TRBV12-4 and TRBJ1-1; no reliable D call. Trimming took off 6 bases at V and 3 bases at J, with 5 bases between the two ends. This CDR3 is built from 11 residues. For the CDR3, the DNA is TGTGCCAGCAGGGCCGACACTGAAGCTTTCTTT. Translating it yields CASRADTEAFF.

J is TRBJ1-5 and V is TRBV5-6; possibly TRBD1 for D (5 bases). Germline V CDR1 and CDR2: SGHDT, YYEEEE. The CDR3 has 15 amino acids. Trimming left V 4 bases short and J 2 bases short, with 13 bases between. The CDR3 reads CASSGPGWGNQPQHF. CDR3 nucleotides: TGTGCCAGCAGCGGACCAGGGTGGGGCAATCAGCCCCAGCATTTT.

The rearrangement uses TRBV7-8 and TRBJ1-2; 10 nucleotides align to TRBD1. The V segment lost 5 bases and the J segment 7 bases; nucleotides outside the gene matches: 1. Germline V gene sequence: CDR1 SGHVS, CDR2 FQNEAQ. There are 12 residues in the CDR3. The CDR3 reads CASSRDRGGYTF. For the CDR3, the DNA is TGTGCCAGCAGCCGGGACAGGGGTGGCTACACCTTC.

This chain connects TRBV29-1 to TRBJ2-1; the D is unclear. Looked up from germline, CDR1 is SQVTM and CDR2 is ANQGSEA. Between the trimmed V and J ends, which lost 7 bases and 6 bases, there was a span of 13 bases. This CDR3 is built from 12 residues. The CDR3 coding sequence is TGCAGCGGTGCCCCGGGTTCCAATGAGCAGTTCTTC. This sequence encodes CSGAPGSNEQFF.

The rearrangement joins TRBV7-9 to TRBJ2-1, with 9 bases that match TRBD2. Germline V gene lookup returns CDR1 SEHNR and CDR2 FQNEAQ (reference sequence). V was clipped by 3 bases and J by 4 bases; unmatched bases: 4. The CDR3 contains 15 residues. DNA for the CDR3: TGTGCCAGCAGCTTGAGTCTAGCGGGATACAATGAGCAGTTCTTC. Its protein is CASSLSLAGYNEQFF.

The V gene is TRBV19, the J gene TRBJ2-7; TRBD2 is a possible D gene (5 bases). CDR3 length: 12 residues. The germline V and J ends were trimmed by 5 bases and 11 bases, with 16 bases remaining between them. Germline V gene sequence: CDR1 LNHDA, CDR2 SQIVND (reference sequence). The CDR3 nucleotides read TGTGCCAGTAGTGGGAGCGTTCGCGGCAAGTACGTC. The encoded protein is CASSGSVRGKYV.

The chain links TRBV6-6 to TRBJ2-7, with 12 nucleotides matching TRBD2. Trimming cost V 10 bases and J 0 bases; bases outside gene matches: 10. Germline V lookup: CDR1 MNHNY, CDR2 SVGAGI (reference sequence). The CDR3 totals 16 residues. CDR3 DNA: TGTGCCACTATGGGACTAGCGGGTTGGGGCTCCTACGAGCAGTACTTC. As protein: CATMGLAGWGSYEQYF.

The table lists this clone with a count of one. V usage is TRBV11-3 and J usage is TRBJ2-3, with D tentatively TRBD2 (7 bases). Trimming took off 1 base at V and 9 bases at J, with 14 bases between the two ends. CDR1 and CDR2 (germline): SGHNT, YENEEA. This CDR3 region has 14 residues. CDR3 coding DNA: TGTGCCAGCAGCTTAGTCGGGCCGGGGGGCACGCAGTATTTT. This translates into CASSLVGPGGTQYF.

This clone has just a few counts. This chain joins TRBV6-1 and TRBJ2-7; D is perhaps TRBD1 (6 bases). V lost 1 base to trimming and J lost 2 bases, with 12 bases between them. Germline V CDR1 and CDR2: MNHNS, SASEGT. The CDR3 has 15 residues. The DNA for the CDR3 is TGTGCCAGCAGTGAAGTGGGCAGGGGCCCCTACGAGCAGTACGTC. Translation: CASSEVGRGPYEQYV.

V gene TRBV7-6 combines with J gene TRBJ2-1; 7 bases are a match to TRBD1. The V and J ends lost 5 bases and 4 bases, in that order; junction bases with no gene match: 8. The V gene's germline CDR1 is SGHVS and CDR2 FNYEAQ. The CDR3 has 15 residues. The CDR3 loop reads CASSVARGPYNEQFF. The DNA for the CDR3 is TGTGCCAGCAGCGTTGCGAGGGGGCCGTACAATGAGCAGTTCTTC.